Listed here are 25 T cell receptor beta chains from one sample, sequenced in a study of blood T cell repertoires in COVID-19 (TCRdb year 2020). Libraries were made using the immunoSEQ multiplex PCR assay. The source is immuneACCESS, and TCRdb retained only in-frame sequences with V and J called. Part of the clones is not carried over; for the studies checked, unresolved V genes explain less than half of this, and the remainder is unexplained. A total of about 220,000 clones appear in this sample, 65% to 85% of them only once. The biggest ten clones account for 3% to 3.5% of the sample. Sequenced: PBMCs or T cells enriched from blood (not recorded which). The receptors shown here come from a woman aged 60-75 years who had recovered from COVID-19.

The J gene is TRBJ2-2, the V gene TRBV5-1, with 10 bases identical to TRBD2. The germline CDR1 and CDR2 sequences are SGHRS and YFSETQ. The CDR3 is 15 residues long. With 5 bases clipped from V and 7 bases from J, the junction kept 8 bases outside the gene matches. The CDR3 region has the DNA TGCGCCAGCAGTCAAGCGGGAGGGCTCAACGGGGAGCTGTTTTTT. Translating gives CASSQAGGLNGELFF.

For the CDR3, the DNA is TGTGCCAGCAGCTTGGGTGAGGGAGGGCCGGTGCAGTACTTC. This codes for CASSLGEGGPVQYF. The chain uses TRBV5-5 and TRBJ2-7, with 7 bases aligning to TRBD2. Losses at the gene ends were 0 bases for V and 9 bases for J; bases not matched to a gene: 9. Germline assignment: CDR1 SGHKS and CDR2 YYEKEE (reference sequence). CDR3 length equals 14 residues.

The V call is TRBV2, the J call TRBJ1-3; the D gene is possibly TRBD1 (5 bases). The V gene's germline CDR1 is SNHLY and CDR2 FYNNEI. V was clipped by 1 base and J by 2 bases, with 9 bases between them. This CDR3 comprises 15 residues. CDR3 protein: CASSEETVAGNTIYF. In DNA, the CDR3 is TGTGCCAGCAGTGAAGAGACAGTCGCTGGAAACACCATATATTTT.

The CDR3 spells CASSSSPQAGVEQYF. CDR3 DNA sequence: TGTGCCAGCAGTTCTTCACCTCAAGCGGGAGTCGAGCAGTACTTC. This chain links TRBV6-2 or TRBV6-3 with TRBJ2-7, with TRBD2 matching 8 bases. This CDR3 spans 15 amino acids. Germline V lookup: CDR1 MNHEY, CDR2 SVGEGT. Trimming at V came to 4 bases and at J to 6 bases, leaving 11 bases not matched to a gene.

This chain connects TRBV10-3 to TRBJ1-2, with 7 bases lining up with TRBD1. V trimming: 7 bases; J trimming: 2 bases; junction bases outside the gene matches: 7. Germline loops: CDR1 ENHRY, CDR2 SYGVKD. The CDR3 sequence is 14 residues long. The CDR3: CAITSEGGNYGYTF. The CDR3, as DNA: TGTGCCATCACCTCGGAAGGGGGCAACTATGGCTACACCTTC.

The CDR3 loop reads CASSTPPSTGELFF. The CDR3 DNA follows: TGTGCCAGCAGCACCCCACCTAGCACCGGGGAGCTGTTTTTT. This chain uses TRBV9 with TRBJ2-2; D not resolved. The CDR3 runs 14 residues. V shed 4 bases and J shed 4 bases, with 11 bases lying between them. CDR1 is SGDLS and CDR2 is YYNGEE in the germline V gene. Looking up the rest from reference TRBV9 and TRBJ2-2 gives the full variable domain: DSGVTQTPKHLITATGQRVTLRCSPRSGDLSVYWYQQSLDQGLQFLIQYYNGEERAKGNILERFSAQQFPDLHSELNLSSLELGDSALYFCASSTPPSTGELFFGEGSRLTVL.

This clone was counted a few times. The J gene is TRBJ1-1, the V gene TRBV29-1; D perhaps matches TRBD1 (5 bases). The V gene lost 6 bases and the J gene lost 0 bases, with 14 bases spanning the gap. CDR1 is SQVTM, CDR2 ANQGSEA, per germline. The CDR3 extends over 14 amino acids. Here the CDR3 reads CSVDTGVLNTEAFF. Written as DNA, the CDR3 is TGCAGCGTGGATACAGGAGTACTGAACACTGAAGCTTTCTTT.

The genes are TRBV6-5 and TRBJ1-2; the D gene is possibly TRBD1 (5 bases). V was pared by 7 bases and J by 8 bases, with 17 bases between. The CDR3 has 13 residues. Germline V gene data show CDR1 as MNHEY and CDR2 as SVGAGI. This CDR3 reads CASKVARVDGYTF. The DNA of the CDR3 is TGTGCCAGCAAGGTCGCCAGGGTAGACGGCTACACCTTC.

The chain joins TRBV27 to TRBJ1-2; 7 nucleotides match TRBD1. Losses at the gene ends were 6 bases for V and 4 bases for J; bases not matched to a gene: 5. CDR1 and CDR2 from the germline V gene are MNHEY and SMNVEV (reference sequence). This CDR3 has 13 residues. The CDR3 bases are TGTGCCAGCAGGCCACAGGGGCCCTATGGCTACACCTTC. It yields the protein CASRPQGPYGYTF.

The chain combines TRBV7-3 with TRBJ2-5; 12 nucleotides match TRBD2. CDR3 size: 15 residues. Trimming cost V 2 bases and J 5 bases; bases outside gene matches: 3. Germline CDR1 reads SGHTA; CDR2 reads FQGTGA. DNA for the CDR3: TGTGCCAGCAGCTTACTAGCGGGGGGGTTTGAGACCCAGTACTTC. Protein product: CASSLLAGGFETQYF. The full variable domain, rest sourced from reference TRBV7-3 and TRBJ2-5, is GAGVSQTPSNKVTEKGKYVELRCDPISGHTALYWYRQSLGQGPEFLIYFQGTGAADDSGLPNDRFFAVRPEGSVSTLKIQRTERGDSAVYLCASSLLAGGFETQYFGPGTRLLVL.

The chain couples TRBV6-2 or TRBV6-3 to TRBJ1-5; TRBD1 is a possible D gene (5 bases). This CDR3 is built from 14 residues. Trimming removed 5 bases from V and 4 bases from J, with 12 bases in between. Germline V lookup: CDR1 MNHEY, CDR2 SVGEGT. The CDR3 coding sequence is TGTGCCAGCAGTAGTGTCGGACAAAATCAGCCCCAGCATTTT. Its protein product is CASSSVGQNQPQHF.

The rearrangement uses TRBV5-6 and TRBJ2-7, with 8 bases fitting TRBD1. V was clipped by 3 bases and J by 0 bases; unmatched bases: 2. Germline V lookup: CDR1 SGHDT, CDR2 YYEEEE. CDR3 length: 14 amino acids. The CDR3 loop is CASSWTGPSYEQYF. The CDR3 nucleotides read TGTGCCAGCAGCTGGACAGGGCCCTCCTACGAGCAGTACTTC.

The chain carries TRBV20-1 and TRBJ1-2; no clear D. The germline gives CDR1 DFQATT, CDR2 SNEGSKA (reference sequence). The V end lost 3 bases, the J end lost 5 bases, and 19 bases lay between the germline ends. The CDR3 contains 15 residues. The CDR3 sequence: CSASLPGKVEYGYTF. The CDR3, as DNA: TGCAGTGCTAGTTTACCGGGGAAGGTTGAATATGGCTACACCTTC.

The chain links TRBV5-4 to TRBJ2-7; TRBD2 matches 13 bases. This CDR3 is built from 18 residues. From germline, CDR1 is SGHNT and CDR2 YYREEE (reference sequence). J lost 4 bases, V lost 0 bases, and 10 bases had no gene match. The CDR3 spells CASSLELAGGPSGYEQYF. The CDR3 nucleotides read TGTGCCAGCAGCTTGGAACTAGCGGGAGGGCCCTCGGGGTACGAGCAGTACTTC.

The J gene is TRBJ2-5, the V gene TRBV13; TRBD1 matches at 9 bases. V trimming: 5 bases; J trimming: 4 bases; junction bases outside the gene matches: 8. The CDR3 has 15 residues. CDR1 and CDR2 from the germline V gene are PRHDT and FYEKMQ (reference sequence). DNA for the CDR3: TGTGCCAGCAGCGAAGGGACAGGGTGGGGAGAGACCCAGTACTTC. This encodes CASSEGTGWGETQYF.

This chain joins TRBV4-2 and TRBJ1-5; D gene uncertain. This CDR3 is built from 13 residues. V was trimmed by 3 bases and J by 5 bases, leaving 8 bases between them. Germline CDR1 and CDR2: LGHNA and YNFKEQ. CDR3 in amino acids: CASSQSLDQPQHF. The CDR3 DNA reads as TGTGCCAGCAGCCAGTCGTTAGATCAGCCCCAGCATTTT.

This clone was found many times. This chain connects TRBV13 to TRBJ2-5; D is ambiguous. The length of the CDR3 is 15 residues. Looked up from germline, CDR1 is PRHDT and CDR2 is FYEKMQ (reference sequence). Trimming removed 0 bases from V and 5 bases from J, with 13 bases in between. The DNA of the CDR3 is TGTGCCAGCAGCTTAGGCGTGCTCCCTCGGGAGACCCAGTACTTC. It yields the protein CASSLGVLPRETQYF. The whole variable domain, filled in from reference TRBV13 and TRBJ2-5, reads AAGVIQSPRHLIKEKRETATLKCYPIPRHDTVYWYQQGPGQDPQFLISFYEKMQSDKGSIPDRFSAQQFSDYHSELNMSSLELGDSALYFCASSLGVLPRETQYFGPGTRLLVL.

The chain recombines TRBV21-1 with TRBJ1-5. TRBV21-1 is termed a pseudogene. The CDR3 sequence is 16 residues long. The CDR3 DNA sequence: TGTGCCAGCATAGTGGAAGGAGGGGATAACAATCAGCCCCAGCATTTT. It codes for CASIVEGGDNNQPQHF.

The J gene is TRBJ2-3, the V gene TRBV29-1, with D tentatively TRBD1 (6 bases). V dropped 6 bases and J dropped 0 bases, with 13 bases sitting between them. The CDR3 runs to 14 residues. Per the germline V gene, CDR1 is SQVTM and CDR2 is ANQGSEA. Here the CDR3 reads CSVAGTRSTDTQYF. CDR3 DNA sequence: TGCAGCGTCGCCGGGACAAGAAGCACAGATACGCAGTATTTT.

CDR3 DNA sequence: TGTGCCAGCAGCTTAACACCAGGGTCTAACTATGGCTACACCTTC. Amino acids: CASSLTPGSNYGYTF. The chain carries TRBV5-6 and TRBJ1-2, with a tentative D call TRBD1 (5 bases). The CDR3 is 15 residues long. The V and J ends lost 2 bases and 0 bases respectively, with 11 bases between them. CDR1 SGHDT and CDR2 YYEEEE come from the germline V gene.

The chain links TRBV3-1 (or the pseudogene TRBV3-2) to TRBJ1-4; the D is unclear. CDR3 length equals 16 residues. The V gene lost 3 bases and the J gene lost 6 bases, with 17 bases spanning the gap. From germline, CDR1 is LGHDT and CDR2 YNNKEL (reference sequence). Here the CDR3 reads CASSHGKGWGDEKLFF. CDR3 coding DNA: TGTGCCAGCAGCCACGGGAAAGGGTGGGGAGATGAAAAACTGTTTTTT.

CDR3 DNA sequence: TGTGCCAGCTCACCAGAGGTTGGAGGCAATCAGCCCCAGCATTTT. This sequence encodes CASSPEVGGNQPQHF. This sequence joins TRBV18 and TRBJ1-5; D unresolved. Germline-derived CDR1 and CDR2 are KGHSH and LQKENI. V was trimmed by 2 bases and J by 2 bases, leaving 10 bases between them. The CDR3 sequence is 15 residues long.

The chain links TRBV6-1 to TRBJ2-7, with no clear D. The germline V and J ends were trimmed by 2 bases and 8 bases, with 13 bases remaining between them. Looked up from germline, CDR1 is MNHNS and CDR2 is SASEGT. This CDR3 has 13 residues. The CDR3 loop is CASSETLRVQQYF. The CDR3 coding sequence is TGTGCCAGCAGTGAAACCCTCCGGGTCCAGCAGTACTTC.

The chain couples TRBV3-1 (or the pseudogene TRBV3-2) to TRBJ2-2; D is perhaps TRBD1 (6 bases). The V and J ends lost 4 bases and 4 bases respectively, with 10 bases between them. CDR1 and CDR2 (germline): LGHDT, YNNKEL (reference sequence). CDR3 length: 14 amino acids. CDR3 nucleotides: TGTGCCAGCAGCCTGGGACAACTCACCGGGGAGCTGTTTTTT. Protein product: CASSLGQLTGELFF.

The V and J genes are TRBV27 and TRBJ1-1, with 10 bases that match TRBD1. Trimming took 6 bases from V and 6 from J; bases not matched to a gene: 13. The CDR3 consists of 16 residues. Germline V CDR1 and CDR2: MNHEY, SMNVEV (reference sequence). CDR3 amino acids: CASRLSSGTGVSEAFF. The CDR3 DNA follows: TGTGCCAGCAGGCTTAGTTCCGGGACAGGGGTCTCTGAAGCTTTCTTT.